The present T cell receptor (beta chain) was sequenced within a study of T cell clonality in common variable immunodeficiency. Study-wide results and limits: Shared TCRbeta clones were fewer between CVID subjects than controls. Reportedly, TCR beta sequences from common variable immunodeficiency showed fewer deletions and N-nucleotide insertions.

CVID and control samples used equivalent genomic DNA input. Profiled with immunoSEQ multiplex PCR; TCRdb holds only in-frame clones, not every one. Singletons are absent from the sample, which has fewer than 25,000 clones. Patients had low serum IgG, IgA and/or IgM and specific antibody deficiency. CDR1 SGHRS and CDR2 YFSETQ come from the germline V gene. The CDR3 runs to 14 residues. The V end lost 3 bases, the J end lost 4 bases, and 13 bases lay between the germline ends. This clone was counted many times. The antigen remains undetermined. The read stops 3 residues short of the end of the CDR3; the missing end is completed from the germline J gene.

This clonotype was sampled from a human donor with common variable immunodeficiency. J is TRBJ1-1 and V is TRBV5-1, with D unclear. Material: peripheral blood mononuclear cells. Incomplete CDR3 DNA: TGCGCCAGCAGCTCGGGGTTTAAGGGCACTGAA. Amino acid sequence: CASSSGFKGTE. The full CDR3 is CASSSGFKGTEAFF.